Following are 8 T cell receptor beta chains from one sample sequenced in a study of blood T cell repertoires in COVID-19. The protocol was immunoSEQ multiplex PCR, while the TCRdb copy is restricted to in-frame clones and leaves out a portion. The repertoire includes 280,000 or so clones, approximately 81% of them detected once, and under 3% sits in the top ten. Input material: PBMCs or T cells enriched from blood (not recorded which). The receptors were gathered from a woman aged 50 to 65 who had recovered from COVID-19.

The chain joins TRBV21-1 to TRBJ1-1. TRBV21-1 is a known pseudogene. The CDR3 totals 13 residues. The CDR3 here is CASSNFLEAEAFF. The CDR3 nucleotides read TGTGCCAGCAGCAATTTTTTAGAGGCTGAAGCTTTCTTT.

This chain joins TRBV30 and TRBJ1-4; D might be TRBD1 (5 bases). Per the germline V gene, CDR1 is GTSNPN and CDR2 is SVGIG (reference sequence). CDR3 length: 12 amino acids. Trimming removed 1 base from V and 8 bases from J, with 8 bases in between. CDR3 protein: CAWSDNREKLFF. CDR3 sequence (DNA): TGTGCCTGGAGTGACAACAGGGAAAAACTGTTTTTT.

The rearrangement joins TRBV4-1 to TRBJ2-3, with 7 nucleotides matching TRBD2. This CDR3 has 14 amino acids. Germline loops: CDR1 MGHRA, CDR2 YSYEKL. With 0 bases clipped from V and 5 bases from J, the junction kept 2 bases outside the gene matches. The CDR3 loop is CASSQEASGDTQYF. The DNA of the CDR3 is TGCGCCAGCAGCCAAGAGGCTAGCGGAGATACGCAGTATTTT.

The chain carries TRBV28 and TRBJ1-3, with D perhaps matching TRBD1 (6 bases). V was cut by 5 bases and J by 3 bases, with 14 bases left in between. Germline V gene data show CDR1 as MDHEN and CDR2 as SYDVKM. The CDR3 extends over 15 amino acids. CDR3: CASSPDRYLGNTIYF. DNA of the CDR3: TGTGCCAGCAGTCCCGACAGGTACCTTGGAAACACCATATATTTT.

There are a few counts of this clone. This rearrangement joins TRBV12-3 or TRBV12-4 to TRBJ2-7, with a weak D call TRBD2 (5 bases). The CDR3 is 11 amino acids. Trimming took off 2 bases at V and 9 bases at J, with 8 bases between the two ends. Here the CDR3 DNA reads TGTGCCAGCAGTTTACTTGGGAGGCAGTACTTC. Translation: CASSLLGRQYF.

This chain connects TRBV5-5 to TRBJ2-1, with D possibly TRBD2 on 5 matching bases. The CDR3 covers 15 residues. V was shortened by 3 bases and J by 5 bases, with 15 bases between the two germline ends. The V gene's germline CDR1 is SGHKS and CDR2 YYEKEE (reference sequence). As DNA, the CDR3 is TGTGCCAGCAGCTCAACAAGCGGCAGTGACAATGAGCAGTTCTTC. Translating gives CASSSTSGSDNEQFF.

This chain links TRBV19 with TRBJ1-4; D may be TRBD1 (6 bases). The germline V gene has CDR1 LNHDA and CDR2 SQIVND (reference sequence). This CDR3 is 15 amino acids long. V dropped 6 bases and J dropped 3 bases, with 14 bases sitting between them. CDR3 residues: CASSPAGAANEKLFF. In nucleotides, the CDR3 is TGTGCCAGTAGCCCGGCAGGGGCGGCTAATGAAAAACTGTTTTTT.

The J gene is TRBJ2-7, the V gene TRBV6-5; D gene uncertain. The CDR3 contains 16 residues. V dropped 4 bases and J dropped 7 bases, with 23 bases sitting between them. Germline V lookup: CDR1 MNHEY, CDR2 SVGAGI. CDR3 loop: CASSSRLTAQPREQYF. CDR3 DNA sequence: TGTGCCAGCAGTTCACGACTTACCGCCCAGCCAAGGGAGCAGTACTTC.